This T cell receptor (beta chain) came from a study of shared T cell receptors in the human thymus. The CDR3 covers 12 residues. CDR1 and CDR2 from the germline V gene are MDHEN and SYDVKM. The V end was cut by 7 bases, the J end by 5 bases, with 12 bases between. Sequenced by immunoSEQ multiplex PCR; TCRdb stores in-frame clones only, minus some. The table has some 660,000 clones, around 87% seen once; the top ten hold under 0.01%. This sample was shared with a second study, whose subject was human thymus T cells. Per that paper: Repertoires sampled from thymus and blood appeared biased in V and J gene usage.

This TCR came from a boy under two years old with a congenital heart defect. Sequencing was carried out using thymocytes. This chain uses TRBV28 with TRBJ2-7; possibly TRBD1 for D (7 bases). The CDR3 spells CASNQGGHEQYF. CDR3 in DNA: TGTGCCAGCAACCAGGGGGGCCACGAGCAGTACTTC.